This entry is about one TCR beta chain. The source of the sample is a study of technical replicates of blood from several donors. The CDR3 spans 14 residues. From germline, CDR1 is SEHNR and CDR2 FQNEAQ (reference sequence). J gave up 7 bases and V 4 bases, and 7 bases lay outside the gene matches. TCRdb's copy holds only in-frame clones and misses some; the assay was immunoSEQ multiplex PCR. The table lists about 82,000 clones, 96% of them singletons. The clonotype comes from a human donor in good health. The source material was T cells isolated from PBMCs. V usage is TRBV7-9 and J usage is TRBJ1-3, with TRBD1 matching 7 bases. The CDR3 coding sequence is TGTGCCAGCAGCTCGGGACAGTCGATTAACACCATATATTTT. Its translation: CASSSGQSINTIYF.